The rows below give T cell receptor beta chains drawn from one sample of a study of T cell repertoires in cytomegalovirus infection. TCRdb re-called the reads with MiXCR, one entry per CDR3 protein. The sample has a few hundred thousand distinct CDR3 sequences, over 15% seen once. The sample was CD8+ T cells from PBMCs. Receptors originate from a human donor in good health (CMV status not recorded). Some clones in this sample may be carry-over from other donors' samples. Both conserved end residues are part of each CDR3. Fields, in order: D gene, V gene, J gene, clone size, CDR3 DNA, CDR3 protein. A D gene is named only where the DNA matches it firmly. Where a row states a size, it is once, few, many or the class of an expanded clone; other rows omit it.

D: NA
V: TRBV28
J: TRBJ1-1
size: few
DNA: TGTGCCAGCAGTTTACCACAGGGAAACCTTGAAGCTTTCTTT
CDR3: CASSLPQGNLEAFF

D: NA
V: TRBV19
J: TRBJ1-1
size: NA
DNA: TGTGCCAGTAGTACCGCGGGTACACCAAACACTGAAGCTTTCTTT
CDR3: CASSTAGTPNTEAFF

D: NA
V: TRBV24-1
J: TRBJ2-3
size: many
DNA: TGTGCCACCAGTGATTTGGTAGATCCTATAACGGAGGGCGCCACAGATACGCAGTATTTT
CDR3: CATSDLVDPITEGATDTQYF

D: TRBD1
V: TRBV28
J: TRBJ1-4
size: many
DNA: TGTGCCAGCAGTCCTATACCGACAGGGGGTAGGGAAAAACTGTTTTTT
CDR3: CASSPIPTGGREKLFF

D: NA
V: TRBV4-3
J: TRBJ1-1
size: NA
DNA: TGCGCCAGCAGCCAAGACACTATGAACACTGAAGCTTTCTTT
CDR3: CASSQDTMNTEAFF

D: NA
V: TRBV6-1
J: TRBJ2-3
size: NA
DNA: TGTGCCAGCACCTCGCTCGGGACGGGGGACGCAGATACGCAGTATTTT
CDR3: CASTSLGTGDADTQYF

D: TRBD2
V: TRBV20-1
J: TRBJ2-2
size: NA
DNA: TGCAGTGCTGGACTAGCGGGGGACACCGGGGAGCTGTTTTTT
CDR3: CSAGLAGDTGELFF

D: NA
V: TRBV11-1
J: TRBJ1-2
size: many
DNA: TGTGCCAGCAGCTTAGAGACAACAGGGAATGGCTACACCTTC
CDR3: CASSLETTGNGYTF

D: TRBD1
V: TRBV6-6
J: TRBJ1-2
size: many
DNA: TGTGCCAGCACTTTCTACCTGGACAGGGTCTATGGCTACACCTTC
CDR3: CASTFYLDRVYGYTF

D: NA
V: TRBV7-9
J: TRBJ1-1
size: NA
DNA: TGTGCCTCCCTAACCGCGGGGGGCGATACTGAAGCTTTCTTT
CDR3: CASLTAGGDTEAFF

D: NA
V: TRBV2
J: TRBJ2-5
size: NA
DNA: TGTGCCAGCAGTATCACTCCAGGGAACTCCCAAGAGACCCAGTACTTC
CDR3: CASSITPGNSQETQYF

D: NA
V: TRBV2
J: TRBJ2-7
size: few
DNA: TGTGCCAGCAGTGAGGGGGCACCTAACGAGCAGTACTTC
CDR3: CASSEGAPNEQYF

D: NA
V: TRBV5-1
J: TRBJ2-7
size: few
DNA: TGCGCCAGCAGCGATGAGCTTTCTTACGAGCAGTACTTC
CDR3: CASSDELSYEQYF

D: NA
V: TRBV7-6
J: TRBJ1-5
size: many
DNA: TGTGCCAGCAGCTTATATAGTAGCAATCAGCCCCAGCATTTT
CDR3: CASSLYSSNQPQHF

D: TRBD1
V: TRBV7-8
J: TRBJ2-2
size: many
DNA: TGTGCCAGCAGCCTATTTAGGACAGGCGGGAACACCGGGGAGCTGTTTTTT
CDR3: CASSLFRTGGNTGELFF

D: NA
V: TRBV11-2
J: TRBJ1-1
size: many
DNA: TGTGCCAGCAGCTTAGCGTACTGGGTCGGGAACACTGAAGCTTTCTTT
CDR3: CASSLAYWVGNTEAFF

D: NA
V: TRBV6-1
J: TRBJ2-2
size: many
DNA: TGTGCCAGCAGTGAAAGGCCAGCTACCGGGGAGCTGTTTTTT
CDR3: CASSERPATGELFF

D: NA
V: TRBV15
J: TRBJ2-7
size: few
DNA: TGTGCCACCCGGGAGGACAGAGGCTCCTACGAGCAGTACTTC
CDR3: CATREDRGSYEQYF

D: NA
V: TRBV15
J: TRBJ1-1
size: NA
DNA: TGTGCCACCAGCAGAGATCTGGCAGGGCTTGAAGCTTTCTTT
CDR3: CATSRDLAGLEAFF

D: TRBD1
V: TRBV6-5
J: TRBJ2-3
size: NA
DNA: TGTGCCAGCAGTTACACGGGGACAGACACAGATACGCAGTATTTT
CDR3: CASSYTGTDTDTQYF

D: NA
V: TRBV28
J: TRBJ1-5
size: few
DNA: TGTGCCAGCAGTTTAAGCGCAGGGGATAGTAATCAGCCCCAGCATTTT
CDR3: CASSLSAGDSNQPQHF

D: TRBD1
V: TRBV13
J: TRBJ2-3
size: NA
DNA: TGTGCCAGCAGCTTAGGCGGGACAGGGGAGACAGATACGCAGTATTTT
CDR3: CASSLGGTGETDTQYF

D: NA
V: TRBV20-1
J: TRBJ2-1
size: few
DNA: TGCAGTGCTCCTGACGTCGACAATGAGCAGTTCTTC
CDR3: CSAPDVDNEQFF

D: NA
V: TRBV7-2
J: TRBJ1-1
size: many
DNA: TGTGCCAGCAGCTCCCACGGGTGGGGCAGATCGAACACTGAAGCTTTCTTT
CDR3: CASSSHGWGRSNTEAFF

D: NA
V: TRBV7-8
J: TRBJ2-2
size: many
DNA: TGTGCCAGCAGACTCCTCGACAATTCGAACACCGGGGAGCTGTTTTTT
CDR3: CASRLLDNSNTGELFF

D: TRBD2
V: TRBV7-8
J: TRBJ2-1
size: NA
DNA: TGTGCCAGCAGCCAAGGACTAGCGGGGGGGCGGTACAATGAGCAGTTCTTC
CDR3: CASSQGLAGGRYNEQFF

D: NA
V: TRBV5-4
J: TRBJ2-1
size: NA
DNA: TGTGCCAGCAGCTTGGAATCAGGGGCGACCTACAATGAGCAGTTCTTC
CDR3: CASSLESGATYNEQFF

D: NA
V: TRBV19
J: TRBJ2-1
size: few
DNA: TGTGCCAGTAAGGGGGTCTCCTACAATGAGCAGTTCTTC
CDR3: CASKGVSYNEQFF

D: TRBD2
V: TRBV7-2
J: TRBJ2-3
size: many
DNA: TGTGCCAGCAGCTTAGTCGGAGCGGGGGGGCTGAATACGCAGTATTTT
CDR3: CASSLVGAGGLNTQYF

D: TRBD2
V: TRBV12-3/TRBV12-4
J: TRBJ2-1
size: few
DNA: TGTGCCAGCAGTTTATACCTAGCGGGCTACAATGAGCAGTTCTTC
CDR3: CASSLYLAGYNEQFF

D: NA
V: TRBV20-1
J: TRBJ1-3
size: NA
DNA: TGCAGTGCTAGAGTTTTGCTTAACTCTGGAAACACCATATATTTT
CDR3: CSARVLLNSGNTIYF

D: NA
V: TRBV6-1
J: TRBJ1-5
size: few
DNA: TGTGCCAGCAGTGAATTCCCGGGGGCTGGCAATCAGCCCCAGCATTTT
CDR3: CASSEFPGAGNQPQHF

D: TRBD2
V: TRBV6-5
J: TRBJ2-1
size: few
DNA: TGTGCCAGCAGTTACGAGGCTAGCGGGGGGAGTAGTGAGCAGTTCTTC
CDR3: CASSYEASGGSSEQFF

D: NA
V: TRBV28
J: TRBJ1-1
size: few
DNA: TGTGCCAGCAGCTTCGTTAACACTGAAGCTTTCTTT
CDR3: CASSFVNTEAFF

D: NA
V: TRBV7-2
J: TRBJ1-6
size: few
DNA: TGTGCCAGCAGCTTAACTTCGGACAACTATAATTCACCCCTCCACTTT
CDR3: CASSLTSDNYNSPLHF

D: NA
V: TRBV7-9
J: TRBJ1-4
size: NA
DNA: TGTGCCAGCAGCACCGCGACAGGTGCTAATGAAAAACTGTTTTTT
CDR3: CASSTATGANEKLFF

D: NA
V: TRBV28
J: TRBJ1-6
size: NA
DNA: TGTGCCAGCACCACTGTAGGACAGAATAATTCACCCCTCCACTTT
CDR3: CASTTVGQNNSPLHF

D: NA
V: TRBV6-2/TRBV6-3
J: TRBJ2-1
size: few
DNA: TGTGCCAGCAGTTACCCTATAACAGGGAGCGATGAGCAGTTCTTC
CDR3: CASSYPITGSDEQFF

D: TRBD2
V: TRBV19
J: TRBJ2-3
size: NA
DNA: TGTGCCAGTAGTATAGCCCTTCTGTTACTAGCGGGGGGTGCAGATACGCAGTATTTT
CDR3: CASSIALLLLAGGADTQYF

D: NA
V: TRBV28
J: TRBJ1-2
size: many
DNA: TGTGCCAGCAGACGAGACAGCGCCTATGGCTACACCTTC
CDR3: CASRRDSAYGYTF

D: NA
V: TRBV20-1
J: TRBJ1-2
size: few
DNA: TGCAGCGGCAGGATAGGCCCCTATGGCTACACCTTC
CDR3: CSGRIGPYGYTF

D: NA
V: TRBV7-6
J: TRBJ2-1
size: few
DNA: TGTGCCAGCAGCTTATCGGCAATTGAGCAGTTCTTC
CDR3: CASSLSAIEQFF

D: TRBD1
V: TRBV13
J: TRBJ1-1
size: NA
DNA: TGTGCCAGCAGTACTAAGAGGACAGGGTTCAGTGAAGCTTTCTTT
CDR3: CASSTKRTGFSEAFF

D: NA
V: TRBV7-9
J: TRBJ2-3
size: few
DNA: TGTGCCAGCAGCTTAGAAGCTTACGGAGATACGCAGTATTTT
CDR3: CASSLEAYGDTQYF

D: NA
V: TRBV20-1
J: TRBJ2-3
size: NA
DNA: TGCAGTGCTAGAGAAACGGGACGGACCTACGATACGCAGTATTTT
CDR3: CSARETGRTYDTQYF

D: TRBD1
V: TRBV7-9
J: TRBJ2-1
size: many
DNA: TGTGCCAGCAGCTCCCCATATCTCGGACAGGGCAATGAGCAGTTCTTC
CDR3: CASSSPYLGQGNEQFF

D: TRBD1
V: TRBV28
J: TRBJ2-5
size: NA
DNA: TGTGCCAGCAGTTCGGACAGGGGGCAGCGGCGAGAGACCCAGTACTTC
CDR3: CASSSDRGQRRETQYF

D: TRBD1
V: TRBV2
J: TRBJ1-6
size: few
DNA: TGTGCCAGCAGCCTACAGGGGTCGGTTTCACCCCTCCACTTT
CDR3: CASSLQGSVSPLHF

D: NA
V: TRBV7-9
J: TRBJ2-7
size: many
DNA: TGTGCCAGCAGCATACTTGGGCCCTACGAGCAGTACTTC
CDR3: CASSILGPYEQYF

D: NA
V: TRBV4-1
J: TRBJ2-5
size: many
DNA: TGCGCCAGCAGCGAGAATGGGGATGTGCGAGAGACCCAGTACTTC
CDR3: CASSENGDVRETQYF

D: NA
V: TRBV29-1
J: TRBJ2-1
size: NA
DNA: TGCAGCGGGACCGGGGACAATGAGCAGTTCTTC
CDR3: CSGTGDNEQFF

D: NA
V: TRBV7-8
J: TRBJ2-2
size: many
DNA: TGTGCCAGCAGCTTAGTTTTGGCTTGGAACACCGGGGAGCTGTTTTTT
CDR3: CASSLVLAWNTGELFF

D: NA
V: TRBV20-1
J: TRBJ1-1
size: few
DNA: TGCAGTGCTACGACCCCCTCCTTGAACACTGAAGCTTTCTTT
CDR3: CSATTPSLNTEAFF

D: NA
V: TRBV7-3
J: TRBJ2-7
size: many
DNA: TGTGCCAGCAGCTTAAGTGGGGTTACCGGGTCCTACGAGCAGTACTTC
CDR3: CASSLSGVTGSYEQYF

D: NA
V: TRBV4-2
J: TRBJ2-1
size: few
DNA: TGTGCCAGCAGCCAAGATCCGGGGGCCCTGCACAATGAGCAGTTCTTC
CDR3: CASSQDPGALHNEQFF

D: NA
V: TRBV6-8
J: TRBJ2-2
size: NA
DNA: TGTGCCAGCAGTCCCGCACTCTATCCTGGGGAGCTGTTTTTT
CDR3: CASSPALYPGELFF

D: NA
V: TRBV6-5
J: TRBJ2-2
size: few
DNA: TGTGCCAGCAGCCCCTCCGGACTACCCACCGGGGAGCTGTTTTTT
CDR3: CASSPSGLPTGELFF

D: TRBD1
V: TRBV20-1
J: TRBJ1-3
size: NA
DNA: TGCAGTGCTAGAGACCCCGGGACAGGGCTTTCTGGAAACACCATATATTTT
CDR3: CSARDPGTGLSGNTIYF

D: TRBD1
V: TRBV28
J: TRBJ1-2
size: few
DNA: TGTGCCAGCAGTGGGACAGGGGGCTTTGGCTACACCTTC
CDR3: CASSGTGGFGYTF